One and the same sample provided the 5 T cell receptor beta chains below, sequenced in a study of T cells in women clearing cervical HPV infection. Clones were read by immunoSEQ multiplex PCR, and TCRdb kept only the in-frame ones, dropping some. The ten most abundant clones cover 6.5% to 8.5% of a sample with about 41,000 clones. The sequenced sample consisted of blood buffy coat. The source of these receptors is a woman aged 18 to 75 with a cervical HPV16 infection that either progressed to CIN3+ or cleared (not recorded which).

In regard to this clone: The read gets to within 3 residues of the CDR3 end, and the germline J gene fills in the rest. The genes are TRBV2 and TRBJ1-2; 8 nucleotides align to TRBD1. Germline V CDR1 and CDR2: SNHLY, FYNNEI. This CDR3 has 17 residues. V shed 7 bases and J 6 bases; nucleotides not matched to a gene: 19. CDR3 DNA, as far as it was read: TGTGCCAGCATGCGGGATCAGGGGGCGCGAAATCATAATGGC. Its protein product is CASMRDQGARNHNG. The entire CDR3 reads CASMRDQGARNHNGYTF. Full variable domain (outside the CDR3, taken from reference TRBV2 and TRBJ1-2): EPEVTQTPSHQVTQMGQEVILRCVPISNHLYFYWYRQILGQKVEFLVSFYNNEISEKSEIFDDQFSVERPDGSNFTLKIRSTKLEDSAMYFCASMRDQGARNHNGYTFGSGTRLTVV.

Concerning this clone: The CDR3 extends 3 residues past the end of the read, so its final part is completed from the germline J gene. The genes are TRBV20-1 and TRBJ1-1; D unclear. The germline V and J ends were trimmed by 5 bases and 4 bases, with 5 bases remaining between them. The CDR3 covers 10 residues. Germline V gene data show CDR1 as DFQATT and CDR2 as SNEGSKA (reference sequence). This CDR3 reads CSASGTEAFF. The sequenced CDR3 bases are TGCAGTGCTTCAGGCACTGAA.

For this clone: The read gets to within 3 residues of the CDR3 end, and the germline J gene fills in the rest. The chain uses TRBV19 and TRBJ2-1, with 12 positions matching TRBD2. The CDR3 loop spans 17 amino acids. Germline V gene sequence: CDR1 LNHDA, CDR2 SQIVND (reference sequence). Germline trimming cut 5 bases from V and 8 bases from J; bases unmatched to any gene: 13. CDR3 in amino acids: CASSSRTSGDYSDEQFF. The CDR3 DNA, read in part, is TGTGCCAGTAGTTCCCGGACTAGCGGGGACTACAGTGATGAG.

As regards this clone: The read ends 3 residues shy of where the CDR3 ends; the end is completed using the germline J gene. The chain has TRBV6-1 and TRBJ2-1; D unclear. Germline V gene lookup returns CDR1 MNHNS and CDR2 SASEGT. The CDR3 has 16 residues. V was shortened by 3 bases and J by 0 bases, with 12 bases between the two germline ends. Incomplete CDR3 DNA: TGTGCCAGCAGTGATATAGCCATCGACTCCTACAATGAG. Its translation: CASSDIAIDSYNE. The whole CDR3 sequence is CASSDIAIDSYNEQFF.

On this clone: The read ends 3 residues shy of where the CDR3 ends; the end is completed using the germline J gene. The chain uses TRBV20-1 and TRBJ1-1; D is possibly TRBD1 (5 bases). V was clipped by 0 bases and J by 6 bases, with 17 bases between them. The CDR3 runs 15 residues. The germline V gene encodes CDR1 DFQATT and CDR2 SNEGSKA (reference sequence). The CDR3 reads CSAREGSQGWAEAFF. The sequenced part of the CDR3 DNA is TGCAGTGCTAGAGAGGGGTCTCAGGGTTGGGCTGAA.